These 30 T cell receptor beta chains originate from one sample sequenced in a study of cytomegalovirus exposure and HLA in healthy donors. The primer mix had 60 Vbeta and 13 Jbeta primers. Measured with immunoSEQ multiplex PCR; TCRdb has only the in-frame clones, and not every one. In the table there are 100,000 to 150,000 clones, around 78% of which are singletons. Source material: PBMCs. The source of these receptors is a man aged 50-60 years in good health and CMV-seronegative.

This clone was counted a single time. This rearrangement joins TRBV9 to TRBJ1-3, with D perhaps matching TRBD1 (5 bases). Germline V gene data show CDR1 as SGDLS and CDR2 as YYNGEE. Trimming shortened V by 1 base and J by 0 bases, and 8 bases separated the two germline ends. The CDR3 contains 15 residues. The CDR3 region is CASSVWGVSGNTIYF. CDR3 DNA sequence: TGTGCCAGCAGCGTATGGGGGGTCTCTGGAAACACCATATATTTT.

The rearrangement joins TRBV11-2 to TRBJ1-6; TRBD1 matches at 8 bases. This CDR3 contains 15 residues. V lost 1 base to trimming and J lost 6 bases; unmatched junction nucleotides: 2. Per germline, CDR1 SGHAT and CDR2 FQNNGV. CDR3 DNA: TGTGCCAGCAGCTTAGGAGGACAGGGTAATTCACCCCTCCACTTT. This translates into CASSLGGQGNSPLHF.

The CDR3 nucleotides are TGTGCCAGCAGCTTGCAAATAGGGGTAGGCACTGAAGCTTTCTTT. It yields the protein CASSLQIGVGTEAFF. This chain connects TRBV5-4 to TRBJ1-1, with D possibly TRBD1 on 5 matching bases. CDR1 and CDR2 from the germline V gene are SGHNT and YYREEE (reference sequence). The germline V and J ends were trimmed by 1 base and 4 bases, with 14 bases remaining between them. The CDR3 loop spans 15 amino acids.

The chain uses TRBV2 and TRBJ1-1; 10 bases map to TRBD1. The junction had 14 bases not matched to a gene; V was cut back by 5 bases and J by 11 bases. Germline V lookup: CDR1 SNHLY, CDR2 FYNNEI. The CDR3 has 15 amino acids. The CDR3 coding sequence is TGTGCCAGCAGTCAAGATCGGGACAGGGGAGGTTTGGCTTTCTTT. Its translation is CASSQDRDRGGLAFF.

This rearrangement joins TRBV11-2 to TRBJ2-1; the match to TRBD2 covers 8 bases. V dropped 1 base and J dropped 3; count of bases not matched to a gene: 5. Germline-derived CDR1 and CDR2 are SGHAT and FQNNGV. This CDR3 has 16 residues. The CDR3 region has the DNA TGTGCCAGCAGCTTAGGACTTAGCGGGGTCTACAATGAGCAGTTCTTC. It is translated as CASSLGLSGVYNEQFF. Complete variable domain (other parts from reference TRBV11-2 and TRBJ2-1): EAGVAQSPRYKIIEKRQSVAFWCNPISGHATLYWYQQILGQGPKLLIQFQNNGVVDDSQLPKDRFSAERLKGVDSTLKIQPAKLEDSAVYLCASSLGLSGVYNEQFFGPGTRLTVL.

V gene TRBV9 combines with J gene TRBJ2-7; maybe TRBD1 (5 bases). The V gene's germline CDR1 is SGDLS and CDR2 YYNGEE. V lost 1 base, J lost 5 bases, and 13 bases lay in between. The CDR3 loop spans 14 amino acids. CDR3 sequence (DNA): TGTGCCAGCAGCGTAAGGCAGCAGGGCGACGAGCAGTACTTC. The encoded protein is CASSVRQQGDEQYF.

The gene calls are TRBV5-4 and TRBJ1-1; TRBD1 matches 9 bases. Trimming took 3 bases from V and 4 from J; bases not matched to a gene: 4. Germline CDR1 reads SGHNT; CDR2 reads YYREEE (reference sequence). The CDR3 extends over 14 amino acids. The CDR3 DNA follows: TGTGCCAGCAGCTCCCGGGACAGGGTCACTGAAGCTTTCTTT. Protein product: CASSSRDRVTEAFF.

There are a few counts of this clone. The V gene is TRBV10-2, the J gene TRBJ1-5, with 7 bases identical to TRBD1. V lost 7 bases, J lost 4 bases, and 4 bases stayed unmatched. Germline V gene lookup returns CDR1 WSHSY and CDR2 SAAADI. This CDR3 is 13 amino acids long. Here the CDR3 reads CASKKDRNQPQHF. CDR3 DNA: TGCGCCAGCAAGAAGGACAGGAATCAGCCCCAGCATTTT.

The chain combines TRBV9 with TRBJ2-1; 11 positions match TRBD2. This CDR3 contains 17 residues. Germline loops: CDR1 SGDLS, CDR2 YYNGEE. The trim removed 3 bases at V and 9 bases at J, leaving 14 bases unmatched. CDR3 residues: CASSAPWGTSGLIEQFF. DNA of the CDR3: TGTGCCAGCAGCGCCCCCTGGGGGACTAGCGGTCTTATTGAGCAGTTCTTC.

The V and J genes are TRBV19 and TRBJ1-5; 7 bases fit TRBD1. J was trimmed by 4 bases and V by 5 bases; bases with no gene match: 5. Germline V gene sequence: CDR1 LNHDA, CDR2 SQIVND (reference sequence). The CDR3 is 14 residues long. CDR3: CASSVTGRNQPQHF. The CDR3 nucleotides read TGTGCCAGTAGTGTGACAGGGCGGAATCAGCCCCAGCATTTT.

Notes on this clone: Germline is not matched at one junction end, which may reflect a read error. The chain couples TRBV5-6 to TRBJ1-2, with D perhaps TRBD1 (5 bases). The CDR3 contains 14 residues. In germline, CDR1 is SGHDT, CDR2 YYEEEE. The CDR3 region is CASSLIGVKDTPAF. In nucleotides, the CDR3 is TGTGCCAGCAGCTTAATCGGTGTGAAGGACACTCCCGCATTC. Complete variable domain (other parts from reference TRBV5-6 and TRBJ1-2): DAGVTQSPTHLIKTRGQQVTLRCSPKSGHDTVSWYQQALGQGPQFIFQYYEEEERQRGNFPDRFSGHQFPNYSSELNVNALLLGDSALYLCASSLIGVKDTPAFGSGTRLTVV.

J is TRBJ2-1 and V is TRBV9; TRBD1 matches at 9 bases. From germline, CDR1 is SGDLS and CDR2 YYNGEE. This CDR3 comprises 18 residues. With 0 bases clipped from V and 6 bases from J, the junction kept 13 bases outside the gene matches. CDR3 loop: CASSVGLRDRAISNEQFF. In nucleotides, the CDR3 is TGTGCCAGCAGCGTAGGACTACGGGACAGGGCTATTAGCAATGAGCAGTTCTTC.

The chain is built from TRBV6-1 and TRBJ2-1, with D possibly matching TRBD2 (5 bases). V was trimmed by 10 bases and J by 8 bases, leaving 9 bases between them. Germline lookup yields CDR1 MNHNS and CDR2 SASEGT. CDR3 length: 10 amino acids. The CDR3 DNA reads as TGTGCCACCCAGAGGGATGAGCAGTTCTTC. Amino acids: CATQRDEQFF.

The chain joins TRBV29-1 to TRBJ1-1; 8 positions agree with TRBD1. The V gene's germline CDR1 is SQVTM and CDR2 ANQGSEA. This CDR3 spans 13 amino acids. Trimming took 7 bases from V and 1 from J; bases not matched to a gene: 5. The CDR3 spells CSARGTGNTEAFF. In DNA, the CDR3 is TGCAGCGCGAGAGGGACAGGGAACACTGAAGCTTTCTTT.

The chain is built from TRBV5-1 and TRBJ2-5; TRBD1 agrees at 10 bases. The germline CDR1 and CDR2 sequences are SGHRS and YFSETQ. Trimming took 4 bases from V and 5 from J; bases not matched to a gene: 8. This CDR3 contains 15 residues. CDR3 sequence: CASSKQTGGDETQYF. CDR3 in DNA: TGCGCCAGCAGCAAACAGACAGGGGGCGATGAGACCCAGTACTTC.

The table lists this clone with a few counts. The V and J genes are TRBV5-5 and TRBJ1-2; TRBD1 is a possible D gene (5 bases). From germline, CDR1 is SGHKS and CDR2 YYEKEE (reference sequence). CDR3 length: 13 residues. Between the trimmed V and J ends, which lost 4 bases and 5 bases, there was a span of 12 bases. The CDR3 sequence is CASSPARVYGYTF. CDR3 DNA sequence: TGTGCCAGCAGCCCCGCCAGGGTATATGGCTACACCTTC.

The gene calls are TRBV6-6 and TRBJ1-5; D unresolved. Germline V gives CDR1 MNHNY, CDR2 SVGAGI (reference sequence). The V end lost 6 bases, the J end lost 5 bases, and 8 bases lay between the germline ends. This CDR3 region has 12 residues. The CDR3 sequence is CASSSRDQPQHF. The CDR3 DNA reads TGTGCCAGCAGCTCGCGGGATCAGCCCCAGCATTTT.

CDR3 sequence: CASSSIWRPPMNTEAFF. The CDR3, as DNA: TGTGCCAGCAGCTCCATATGGCGGCCGCCCATGAACACTGAAGCTTTCTTT. J is TRBJ1-1 and V is TRBV11-2; D uncertain. Germline CDR1 SGHAT, CDR2 FQNNGV. V was cut by 4 bases and J by 0 bases, with 18 bases left in between. CDR3 length: 17 residues.

V gene TRBV5-1 combines with J gene TRBJ2-3, with 9 bases that match TRBD1. V gave up 0 bases and J gave up 4 bases; unmatched junction bases: 3. Germline assignment: CDR1 SGHRS and CDR2 YFSETQ. This CDR3 spans 15 amino acids. CDR3 residues: CASSLGGTGPDTQYF. The CDR3, as DNA: TGCGCCAGCAGCTTGGGGGGGACAGGGCCAGATACGCAGTATTTT.

This clone has a handful of counts. The chain combines TRBV25-1 with TRBJ1-1; D call uncertain. CDR1 MGHDK and CDR2 SYGVNS come from the germline V gene. This CDR3 comprises 12 residues. V lost 7 bases, J lost 1 base, and 7 bases lay in between. CDR3 region: CASNMANTEAFF. CDR3 DNA: TGTGCCAGCAACATGGCGAACACTGAAGCTTTCTTT.

This clone was seen a handful of times. This sequence joins TRBV5-4 and TRBJ2-3; 8 bases are a match to TRBD2. Germline assignment: CDR1 SGHNT and CDR2 YYREEE (reference sequence). Losses at the gene ends were 2 bases for V and 0 bases for J; bases not matched to a gene: 11. The CDR3 loop spans 18 amino acids. CDR3 protein: CASSFGGRGGLSTDTQYF. In DNA, the CDR3 is TGTGCCAGCAGCTTTGGGGGCCGGGGGGGCCTTAGCACAGATACGCAGTATTTT.

This chain connects TRBV14 to TRBJ1-3, with D possibly matching TRBD1 (5 bases). The CDR3 extends over 15 amino acids. V gave up 1 base and J gave up 4 bases, with 11 bases separating them. Germline V lookup: CDR1 SGHDN, CDR2 FVKESK. The CDR3 DNA is TGTGCCAGCAGCCAAGGTCCAGGGTCCGGAAACACCATATATTTT. Its translation is CASSQGPGSGNTIYF.

The V call is TRBV6-5, the J call TRBJ2-7; D is unclear. The CDR3 totals 13 residues. Between the trimmed V and J ends, which lost 6 bases and 3 bases, there was a span of 12 bases. Germline CDR1 reads MNHEY; CDR2 reads SVGAGI. As DNA, the CDR3 is TGTGCCAGCAGGACAACTGCCTTCTACGAGCAGTACTTC. It yields the protein CASRTTAFYEQYF.

The rearrangement links TRBV5-1 to TRBJ2-1, with 8 bases that match TRBD2. Germline V gene data show CDR1 as SGHRS and CDR2 as YFSETQ. With V trimmed by 3 bases and J by 4 bases, 9 bases remained unmatched. The CDR3 totals 16 residues. CDR3: CASSSSAGGLYNEQFF. CDR3 nucleotides: TGCGCCAGCAGCTCATCCGCGGGGGGCTTATACAATGAGCAGTTCTTC.

The chain employs TRBV19 and TRBJ1-1; D unresolved. V dropped 1 base and J dropped 1 base, with 10 bases sitting between them. This CDR3 comprises 15 residues. The germline gives CDR1 LNHDA, CDR2 SQIVND (reference sequence). The CDR3 nucleotides read TGTGCCAGTAGTATAGGGGCAACCTCGAACACTGAAGCTTTCTTT. Amino acids: CASSIGATSNTEAFF.

This clone was seen a single time. The V gene is TRBV15, the J gene TRBJ2-5; the match to TRBD1 covers 9 bases. The V and J ends lost 7 bases and 5 bases, in that order; junction bases with no gene match: 8. The CDR3 consists of 14 residues. Per germline, CDR1 LNHNV and CDR2 YYDKDF (reference sequence). CDR3 sequence reads: CATTPTGTGETQYF. For the CDR3, the DNA is TGTGCCACCACCCCAACTGGGACAGGGGAGACCCAGTACTTC. The entire variable domain, with the rest obtained from reference TRBV15 and TRBJ2-5, is as follows: DAMVIQNPRYQVTQFGKPVTLSCSQTLNHNVMYWYQQKSSQAPKLLFHYYDKDFNNEADTPDNFQSRRPNTSFCFLDIRSPGLGDTAMYLCATTPTGTGETQYFGPGTRLLVL.

Remarks on this clone: The junction and the germline gene differ at one end; a read error may be behind it. This sequence joins TRBV27 and TRBJ2-2, with 8 bases lining up with TRBD1. Germline V gene sequence: CDR1 MNHEY, CDR2 SMNVEV (reference sequence). The CDR3 has 14 residues. CDR3 loop: CASSWTGQHRGAVF. CDR3 DNA: TGTGCCAGCAGTTGGACAGGGCAACACCGGGGAGCTGTTTTT.

The V and J genes are TRBV7-9 and TRBJ1-1, with D perhaps TRBD1 (5 bases). V lost 1 base, J lost 3 bases, and 12 bases lay in between. This CDR3 contains 15 residues. In germline, CDR1 is SEHNR, CDR2 FQNEAQ (reference sequence). The CDR3, as DNA: TGTGCCAGCAGCTTAGGCGGGGGATGGGACACTGAAGCTTTCTTT. Protein sequence: CASSLGGGWDTEAFF.

The chain has TRBV9 and TRBJ1-4; unclear D gene. Trimming took off 5 bases at V and 4 bases at J, with 9 bases between the two ends. The V gene's germline CDR1 is SGDLS and CDR2 YYNGEE. The CDR3 runs to 13 residues. CDR3 sequence reads: CASSQEYNEKLFF. The CDR3 coding sequence is TGTGCCAGCAGTCAGGAATATAATGAAAAACTGTTTTTT.

This clone came up once. The rearrangement links TRBV19 to TRBJ1-2; no clear D gene. The germline V gene encodes CDR1 LNHDA and CDR2 SQIVND (reference sequence). CDR3 length: 13 residues. V lost 6 bases to trimming and J lost 4 bases, with 12 bases between them. The CDR3 DNA reads as TGTGCCAGTAGGGATTGGGAGGTCTATGGCTACACCTTC. The encoded protein is CASRDWEVYGYTF.